Below are 9 T cell receptor beta chains sequenced from a single sample in a study of blood T cells in healthy people across ages. Combining a sample-barcoded 5' primer with a J-beta primer mix, a second PCR ran for roughly 7 to 12 cycles. TCRdb itself ran the 5' RACE reads through MiXCR, one entry per CDR3 protein. The sample carries 1.5 million to 2 million distinct CDR3 sequences, over 25% recorded once. The sample was blood. The receptor set was obtained from a woman aged 25 to 39 in good health.

This chain links TRBV6-6 with TRBJ1-2; tentative D call: TRBD1 (5 bases). Germline V gives CDR1 MNHNY, CDR2 SVGAGI (reference sequence). The V and J ends lost 5 bases and 4 bases respectively, with 14 bases between them. The CDR3 is 14 residues long. As DNA, the CDR3 is TGTGCCAGCAGTCCGGACATAAACCTCTATGGCTACACCTTC. It yields the protein CASSPDINLYGYTF.

This clonotype showed up just a few times. The V gene is TRBV29-1, the J gene TRBJ2-3; 11 nucleotides match TRBD1. CDR3 size: 15 residues. V gave up 6 bases and J gave up 4 bases; unmatched junction bases: 9. In germline, CDR1 is SQVTM, CDR2 ANQGSEA. The CDR3 nucleotides are TGCAGCGTCCGCCCCTGGGACAGGGGGGCAGATACGCAGTATTTT. This gives the protein CSVRPWDRGADTQYF.

This CDR3 reads CASSLGGGARYGYTF. The CDR3 DNA sequence: TGTGCCAGCAGCTTAGGCGGTGGAGCACGCTATGGCTACACCTTC. V is TRBV11-2 and J is TRBJ1-2; D is uncertain. Trimming took 1 base from V and 4 from J, leaving 13 bases between them. This CDR3 spans 15 amino acids. CDR1 is SGHAT and CDR2 is FQNNGV in the germline V gene.

Remarks on this clonotype: This may arise from a read error, as a much more abundant clone is one base away. This chain connects TRBV3-1 to TRBJ2-5; D gene ambiguous. V lost 3 bases to trimming and J lost 11 bases, with 13 bases between them. This CDR3 is built from 12 residues. CDR1 and CDR2 from the germline V gene are LGHDT and YNNKEL (reference sequence). CDR3 sequence (DNA): TGTGCCAGCAGCCAGATTAAAGATGAGCAGTACTTC. Translated: CASSQIKDEQYF.

This sequence joins TRBV20-1 and TRBJ1-5, with 10 bases that match TRBD1. The CDR3 runs to 14 residues. Germline trimming cut 6 bases from V and 4 bases from J; bases unmatched to any gene: 6. The germline V gene encodes CDR1 DFQATT and CDR2 SNEGSKA (reference sequence). The DNA for the CDR3 is TGCAGTGCCGAAGACAGGGGGCGGAATCAGCCCCAGCATTTT. As protein: CSAEDRGRNQPQHF.

The chain recombines TRBV20-1 with TRBJ1-5; D not certain. The germline V and J ends were trimmed by 6 bases and 4 bases, with 13 bases remaining between them. The CDR3 sequence is 13 residues long. From germline, CDR1 is DFQATT and CDR2 SNEGSKA (reference sequence). Written as DNA, the CDR3 is TGCAGTGCCAAAGGCGGAAGTAATCAGCCCCAGCATTTT. It translates to CSAKGGSNQPQHF.

The chain employs TRBV28 and TRBJ1-5, with TRBD1 matching over 10 bases. CDR3 length: 15 residues. Unmatched junction bases numbered 9, after V lost 6 bases and J lost 7 bases. Germline CDR1 and CDR2: MDHEN and SYDVKM. The CDR3 is CASSRPGQGIQPQHF. The CDR3 DNA follows: TGTGCCAGCAGCCGACCGGGACAGGGGATCCAGCCCCAGCATTTT.

This clonotype was observed a few times. The CDR3 spells CSVSRLAGGIQETQYF. The DNA for the CDR3 is TGCAGCGTTTCAAGACTAGCGGGGGGTATCCAAGAGACCCAGTACTTC. The V gene is TRBV29-1, the J gene TRBJ2-5; 13 nucleotides line up with TRBD2. Unmatched junction bases numbered 7, after V lost 5 bases and J lost 1 base. Germline CDR1 and CDR2: SQVTM and ANQGSEA. This CDR3 is built from 16 residues.

This clonotype was counted many times. J is TRBJ2-7 and V is TRBV7-2; no clear D. The V gene lost 4 bases and the J gene lost 6 bases, with 13 bases spanning the gap. Per germline, CDR1 SGHTA and CDR2 FQGNSA. The CDR3 spans 13 residues. The CDR3 is CASSSILTPEQYF. The CDR3 DNA reads as TGTGCCAGCAGCTCAATATTGACACCCGAGCAGTACTTC.